The clone carrying this TCR beta chain was seen a few times. Its antigen remains unidentified. This sample was taken from a study of beta chain features in type 1 diabetes. Study findings and constraints: In all four CD4+ subsets, TCRB CDR3 length was significantly, moderately reduced in type 1 diabetes.

The CDR3 loop spans 17 amino acids. The V and J ends lost 3 bases and 5 bases, in that order; junction bases with no gene match: 7. Germline V gene sequence: CDR1 KGHSH, CDR2 LQKENI. Expressed TCRB transcripts were sequenced after all isolated RNA was converted to cDNA. Here immunoSEQ multiplex PCR was the method, and the copy in TCRdb shows in-frame clones only, minus some. The data show about 700,000 clones, with around 15% seen just once and 0.02% to 0.025% held by the top ten. The chain joins TRBV18 to TRBJ2-1; TRBD2 matches at 13 bases. The sample taken for sequencing was naive CD4+ T cells from blood. The receptor's source is a man aged 18-30 years with type 1 diabetes. CDR3 protein: CASSPTSGGPNNNEQFF. DNA of the CDR3: TGTGCCAGCTCACCGACTAGCGGGGGGCCAAACAACAATGAGCAGTTCTTC.